One sample yielded the 13 T cell receptor beta chains listed below, sequenced in a study of identical twins. TCRdb processed the 5' RACE reads anew with MiXCR; each CDR3 protein has one entry. This table has 250,000 to 300,000 distinct CDR3 sequences, approximately 8.3% appearing once. The data were also submitted as part of a second study, on yellow fever vaccine responses in identical twins.

Material for sequencing was CD8+ T cells sorted from blood. The receptors come from a young woman in good health.

A few counts support this clonotype. The CDR3 DNA reads TGTGCCAGCAGCCCCAGGACAGCCTATCCCATTCAGTACTTC. Its protein product is CASSPRTAYPIQYF. The chain is built from TRBV7-9 and TRBJ2-4; D possibly corresponds to TRBD1 (6 bases). Trimming took off 5 bases at V and 9 bases at J, with 17 bases between the two ends. This CDR3 is 14 amino acids long. Germline V gene data show CDR1 as SEHNR and CDR2 as FQNEAQ (reference sequence).

About this clonotype itself: Because the CDR3 is missing its conserved closing phenylalanine or tryptophan, this is likely a read error. The rearrangement joins TRBV9 to TRBJ2-7; possible D gene TRBD1, 5 bases. The CDR3 sequence is 13 residues long. Germline V gene data show CDR1 as SGDLS and CDR2 as YYNGEE. Trimming left V 2 bases short and J 3 bases short, with 9 bases between. The CDR3 nucleotides read TGTGCCAGCAGCGTTCAGGGTGGCTACGAGCAGTACTCC. Its translation is CASSVQGGYEQYS.

V usage is TRBV5-1 and J usage is TRBJ2-2, with D possibly TRBD1 on 5 matching bases. The germline V gene has CDR1 SGHRS and CDR2 YFSETQ. CDR3 length equals 16 residues. Trimming shortened V by 1 base and J by 1 base, and 11 bases separated the two germline ends. The CDR3 coding sequence is TGCGCCAGCAGCTTGTTCGGCAGGGAGAACACCGGGGAGCTGTTTTTT. This gives the protein CASSLFGRENTGELFF.

This chain joins TRBV25-1 and TRBJ2-2; 7 bases are a match to TRBD1. The germline gives CDR1 MGHDK, CDR2 SYGVNS. This CDR3 is 14 amino acids long. V shed 7 bases and J 1 base; nucleotides not matched to a gene: 3. CDR3 DNA: TGTGCCAGCACCTGGACAGGGAACACCGGGGAGCTGTTTTTT. This sequence encodes CASTWTGNTGELFF.

This chain uses TRBV6-5 with TRBJ2-3; D remains unclear. V was clipped by 7 bases and J by 4 bases, with 9 bases between them. CDR1 and CDR2 from the germline V gene are MNHEY and SVGAGI. The CDR3 sequence is 12 residues long. CDR3 amino acids: CASTLPPDTQYF. The CDR3 nucleotides are TGTGCCAGCACCCTTCCCCCAGATACGCAGTATTTT.

This clonotype has ten or more counts. The chain recombines TRBV4-2 with TRBJ2-5; D is possibly TRBD1 or TRBD2 (6 bases each). The CDR3 length is 15 residues. Germline V CDR1 and CDR2: LGHNA, YNFKEQ. The V end was cut by 2 bases, the J end by 4 bases, with 14 bases between. This chain's CDR3 is CASSQSMGGRETQYF. The CDR3 nucleotides read TGTGCCAGCAGCCAATCTATGGGGGGCCGAGAGACCCAGTACTTC.

V gene TRBV3-1 combines with J gene TRBJ2-1, with 9 nucleotides matching TRBD1. The CDR3 sequence is 17 residues long. CDR1 is LGHDT, CDR2 YNNKEL, per germline (reference sequence). V trimming: 0 bases; J trimming: 4 bases; junction bases outside the gene matches: 7. CDR3 DNA sequence: TGTGCCAGCAGCCAAGAAATCGACAGGGGGGCATACAATGAGCAGTTCTTC. Protein: CASSQEIDRGAYNEQFF.

This clonotype was seen at least ten times. The V and J genes are TRBV29-1 and TRBJ2-6; unclear D gene. This CDR3 has 15 residues. Per the germline V gene, CDR1 is SQVTM and CDR2 is ANQGSEA. Trimming removed 8 bases at V and 0 bases at J, with 14 bases between. For the CDR3, the DNA is TGCAGCACCTTGGGCGGCTCCTCTGGGGCCAACGTCCTGACTTTC. Translating it yields CSTLGGSSGANVLTF.

This clonotype came up a few times. This rearrangement joins TRBV20-1 to TRBJ2-7, with 7 bases fitting TRBD2. CDR1 and CDR2 from the germline V gene are DFQATT and SNEGSKA (reference sequence). The CDR3 is made up of 13 amino acids. The V segment lost 3 bases and the J segment 3 bases; nucleotides outside the gene matches: 5. The CDR3 sequence: CSARERGSYEQYF. CDR3 DNA sequence: TGCAGTGCTAGGGAGCGGGGTAGCTACGAGCAGTACTTC.

The chain recombines TRBV4-2 with TRBJ2-7; D perhaps matches TRBD2 (6 bases). Germline CDR1 is LGHNA and CDR2 is YNFKEQ. There are 15 residues in the CDR3. The V end lost 1 base, the J end lost 4 bases, and 14 bases lay between the germline ends. The CDR3 loop reads CASSQGVGGAYEQYF. Written as DNA, the CDR3 is TGTGCCAGCAGCCAAGGGGTTGGAGGGGCTTACGAGCAGTACTTC.

This clonotype has just a few counts. The chain couples TRBV27 to TRBJ2-7; 7 bases align to TRBD1. Trimming at V came to 8 bases and at J to 5 bases, leaving 18 bases not matched to a gene. The CDR3 is 16 amino acids. The V gene's germline CDR1 is MNHEY and CDR2 SMNVEV (reference sequence). The CDR3 DNA reads as TGTGCCAGCGCCTACCTTTGGACCGGGACAGTAGACGAGCAGTACTTC. Translated: CASAYLWTGTVDEQYF.

This clonotype showed up just a few times. V is TRBV12-3 or TRBV12-4 and J is TRBJ2-4; 7 bases line up with TRBD2. Trimming removed 2 bases from V and 14 bases from J; junction bases left unmatched: 9. This CDR3 contains 13 residues. Here the CDR3 reads CASSLSLAGQEYF. CDR3 DNA: TGTGCCAGCAGTTTATCTTTAGCGGGTCAGGAGTACTTC.

This clonotype was recorded many times. This chain connects TRBV28 to TRBJ2-7, with TRBD1 matching 7 bases. Trimming at V came to 4 bases and at J to 1 base, leaving 1 base not matched to a gene. Germline V gives CDR1 MDHEN, CDR2 SYDVKM. This CDR3 is 13 amino acids long. Written as DNA, the CDR3 is TGTGCCAGCAGTTCGGGACAGTCCTACGAGCAGTACTTC. This sequence encodes CASSSGQSYEQYF.